The rows below give T cell receptor beta chains drawn from one sample of a study of CD8 T cells in Susac syndrome. TCRdb passed the immunoSEQ multiplex PCR reads through MiXCR, listing each CDR3 protein once. The repertoire holds approximately 150,000 distinct CDR3 sequences, with 75% to 90% as singletons. Sample: CD8+ T cells from PBMCs. The receptors were sampled from a human donor with multiple sclerosis. Each CDR3 is given with its conserved first and last residue. A D gene is named only where the DNA matches it firmly. The listing skips clone size in some rows; elsewhere it reads once, few, many or a size class.

NA	TRBV30	TRBJ2-6	NA	14	CAFSDRSGANVLTF	TGTGCCTTCTCCGATCGCTCTGGGGCCAACGTCCTGACTTTC
NA	TRBV28	TRBJ2-1	NA	15	CASTTLADLYNEQFF	TGTGCCAGCACCACCTTAGCGGACCTATACAATGAGCAGTTCTTC
NA	TRBV20-1	TRBJ1-4	NA	13	CSARGRANEKLFF	TGCAGTGCTAGGGGGAGGGCTAATGAAAAACTGTTTTTT
NA	TRBV6-2/TRBV6-3	TRBJ1-2	once	17	CASILSPGGSVNYGYTF	TGTGCCAGCATCCTATCCCCCGGCGGGTCGGTGAACTATGGCTACACCTTC
NA	TRBV6-1	TRBJ1-6	once	19	CASSEYAATTMTGNSPLHF	TGTGCCAGCAGTGAATATGCAGCCACCACCATGACGGGAAATTCACCCCTCCACTTT
TRBD1	TRBV7-9	TRBJ1-2	NA	14	CASSPGQGAEGYTF	TGTGCCAGCAGCCCGGGACAGGGGGCTGAAGGCTACACCTTC
TRBD2	TRBV3-1	TRBJ2-1	NA	16	CASSQEGLAGFYEQFF	TGTGCCAGCAGCCAAGAAGGACTAGCGGGGTTCTATGAGCAGTTCTTC
NA	TRBV5-6	TRBJ2-1	few	18	CASSLVAGKARLALKQFF	TGTGCCAGCAGCTTGGTGGCAGGGAAGGCGAGGTTGGCCCTGAAGCAGTTCTTC
TRBD2	TRBV10-3	TRBJ2-3	few	18	CAISGASGRSTVTDTQYF	TGTGCCATCAGTGGTGCTAGCGGGAGAAGTACGGTAACAGATACGCAGTATTTT
TRBD2	TRBV30	TRBJ2-2	NA	15	CAWSGGTSGTGELFF	TGTGCCTGGAGTGGCGGGACTAGCGGAACCGGGGAGCTGTTTTTT
NA	TRBV7-9	TRBJ2-1	NA	16	CASSLVRGPYYNEQFF	TGTGCCAGCAGCTTAGTCAGGGGACCCTACTACAATGAGCAGTTCTTC
NA	TRBV6-5	TRBJ2-1	few	14	CASSYSLPGGEQFF	TGTGCCAGCAGTTACTCCCTGCCAGGCGGTGAGCAGTTCTTC
TRBD1	TRBV9	TRBJ2-3	NA	13	CASRGQGSDTQYF	TGTGCCAGCAGAGGACAGGGGAGCGATACGCAGTATTTT
NA	TRBV10-3	TRBJ2-7	NA	14	CAISDEGESYEQYF	TGTGCCATCAGTGACGAGGGGGAATCCTACGAGCAGTACTTC
NA	TRBV7-2	TRBJ2-4	NA	13	CASSPGTKNIQYF	TGTGCCAGCAGCCCCGGGACCAAAAACATTCAGTACTTC
NA	TRBV27	TRBJ2-2	NA	11	CASSGSRELFF	TGTGCCAGCAGCGGTTCACGGGAGCTGTTTTTT
NA	TRBV28	TRBJ2-1	NA	10	CASSSFEQFF	TGTGCCAGCAGTTCATTCGAGCAGTTCTTC
NA	TRBV11-2	TRBJ1-1	NA	13	CASYGMGEPEAFF	TGTGCCAGCTACGGTATGGGCGAGCCTGAAGCTTTCTTT
TRBD2	TRBV7-4	TRBJ2-1	NA	16	CASSLVGREPYNEQFF	TGTGCCAGCAGCTTAGTCGGGCGGGAGCCCTACAATGAGCAGTTCTTC
NA	TRBV5-1	TRBJ1-1	once	15	CASRPGGFYDTEAFF	TGCGCCAGCCGGCCCGGTGGGTTTTACGACACTGAAGCTTTCTTT
NA	TRBV7-6	TRBJ1-6	NA	15	CASSLVVGFGSPLHF	TGTGCCAGCAGCTTAGTAGTAGGGTTTGGTTCACCCCTCCACTTT
NA	TRBV7-8	TRBJ1-5	NA	18	CASSLAHTHFSFNQPQHF	TGTGCCAGCAGCTTAGCTCACACCCATTTCAGTTTCAATCAGCCCCAGCATTTT
TRBD2	TRBV11-2	TRBJ2-2	few	16	CASSLVRGGATGELFF	TGTGCCAGCAGCTTAGTCCGGGGGGGCGCCACCGGGGAGCTGTTTTTT
TRBD1	TRBV4-1	TRBJ2-4	NA	15	CASSGGGTGMNIQYF	TGCGCCAGCAGCGGGGGAGGGACAGGGATGAACATTCAGTACTTC
NA	TRBV5-8	TRBJ1-1	NA	15	CASSFRQFAYTEAFF	TGTGCCAGCAGCTTTAGGCAATTTGCGTATACTGAAGCTTTCTTT
NA	TRBV6-2/TRBV6-3	TRBJ1-5	NA	16	CASSPETGGPNQPQHF	TGTGCCAGCAGTCCTGAAACGGGAGGGCCCAATCAGCCCCAGCATTTT
NA	TRBV5-1	TRBJ1-2	NA	15	CASKGRVADNYGYTF	TGCGCCAGCAAGGGCCGGGTGGCTGATAACTATGGCTACACCTTC
NA	TRBV4-1	TRBJ1-1	NA	16	CASSQVLYTENTEAFF	TGCGCCAGCAGCCAAGTGTTGTATACAGAGAACACTGAAGCTTTCTTT
NA	TRBV28	TRBJ2-4	NA	14	CASSFKVAKNIQYF	TGTGCCAGCAGTTTTAAGGTAGCCAAAAACATTCAGTACTTC
NA	TRBV28	TRBJ2-5	NA	14	CASSFAGGMETQYF	TGTGCCAGCAGTTTCGCCGGAGGGATGGAGACCCAGTACTTC
NA	TRBV19	TRBJ1-1	few	12	CASTPGNTEAFF	TGTGCCAGTACCCCGGGGAACACTGAAGCTTTCTTT
NA	TRBV30	TRBJ1-2	NA	8	CALAGYTF	TGTGCCCTGGCCGGCTACACCTTC
NA	TRBV25-1	TRBJ1-2	NA	14	CASSEVGRNYGYTF	TGTGCCAGCAGTGAGGTCGGACGGAACTATGGCTACACCTTC
NA	TRBV11-2	TRBJ2-3	NA	13	CASSLVTSDTQYF	TGTGCCAGCAGCTTAGTAACCTCAGATACGCAGTATTTT
NA	TRBV24-1	TRBJ2-2	NA	16	CATSDFIGASTGELFF	TGTGCCACCAGTGATTTTATCGGGGCCTCCACCGGGGAGCTGTTTTTT
NA	TRBV6-1	TRBJ2-1	NA	17	CASSPFSSGPTDNEQFF	TGTGCCAGCAGCCCCTTTTCTTCCGGACCGACGGACAATGAGCAGTTCTTC
NA	TRBV11-2	TRBJ1-2	NA	13	CASSLDLGGGYTF	TGTGCCAGCAGCTTAGATTTGGGGGGCGGCTACACCTTC
TRBD2	TRBV11-2	TRBJ2-3	few	15	CASNLWTSGMDTQYF	TGTGCCAGCAACTTGTGGACTAGCGGGATGGATACGCAGTATTTT
NA	TRBV5-1	TRBJ2-3	NA	15	CASSSDPPGADTQYF	TGCGCCAGCAGCTCGGATCCCCCGGGCGCAGATACGCAGTATTTT
NA	TRBV2	TRBJ2-1	NA	14	CASRVSMSYNEQFF	TGTGCCAGCCGAGTCAGTATGTCCTACAATGAGCAGTTCTTC
TRBD1	TRBV6-5	TRBJ1-6	NA	14	CASRPQGGNSPLHF	TGTGCCAGCAGACCACAGGGGGGCAACTCACCCCTCCACTTT
TRBD1	TRBV12-3/TRBV12-4	TRBJ2-1	NA	19	CASSLYAGQGEGSYNEQFF	TGTGCCAGCAGTTTATACGCAGGACAGGGTGAGGGCTCCTACAATGAGCAGTTCTTC
TRBD1	TRBV5-1	TRBJ2-7	NA	14	CASSSGTGGYEQYF	TGCGCCAGCAGCTCCGGGACAGGGGGCTACGAGCAGTACTTC
NA	TRBV19	TRBJ1-5	NA	17	CASSIDRQGPSNQPQHF	TGTGCCAGTAGTATAGATCGTCAGGGGCCTAGCAATCAGCCCCAGCATTTT
NA	TRBV7-2	TRBJ1-2	NA	19	CASSLAPRVYGGENYGYTF	TGTGCCAGCAGCTTAGCTCCCAGGGTGTATGGGGGGGAAAACTATGGCTACACCTTC